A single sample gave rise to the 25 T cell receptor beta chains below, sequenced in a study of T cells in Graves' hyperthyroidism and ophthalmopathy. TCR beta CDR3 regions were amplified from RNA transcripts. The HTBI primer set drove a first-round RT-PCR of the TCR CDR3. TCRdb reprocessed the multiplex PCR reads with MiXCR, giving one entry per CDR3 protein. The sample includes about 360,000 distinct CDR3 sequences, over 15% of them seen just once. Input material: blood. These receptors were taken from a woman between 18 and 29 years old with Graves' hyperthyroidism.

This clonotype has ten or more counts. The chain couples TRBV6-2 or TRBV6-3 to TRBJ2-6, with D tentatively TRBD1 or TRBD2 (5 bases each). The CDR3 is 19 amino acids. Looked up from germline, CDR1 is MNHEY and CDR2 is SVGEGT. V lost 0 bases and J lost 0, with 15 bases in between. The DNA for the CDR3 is TGTGCCAGCAGTTACTCAACGGGACGGGTGAGCTCTGGGGCCAACGTCCTGACTTTC. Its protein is CASSYSTGRVSSGANVLTF.

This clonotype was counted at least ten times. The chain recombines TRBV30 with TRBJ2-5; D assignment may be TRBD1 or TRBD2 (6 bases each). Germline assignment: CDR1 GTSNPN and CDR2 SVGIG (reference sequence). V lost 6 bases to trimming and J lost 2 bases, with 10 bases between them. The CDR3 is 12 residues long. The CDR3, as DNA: TGTGCCTGTCGGAGGGGGCAAGAGACCCAGTACTTC. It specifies CACRRGQETQYF.

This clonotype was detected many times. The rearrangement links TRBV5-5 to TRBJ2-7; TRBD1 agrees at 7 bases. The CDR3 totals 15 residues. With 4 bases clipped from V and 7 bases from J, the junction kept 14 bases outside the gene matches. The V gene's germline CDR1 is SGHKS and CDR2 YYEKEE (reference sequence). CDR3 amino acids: CASSLNRGFTWEQYF. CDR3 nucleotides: TGTGCCAGCAGCCTAAACAGGGGCTTCACGTGGGAGCAGTACTTC.

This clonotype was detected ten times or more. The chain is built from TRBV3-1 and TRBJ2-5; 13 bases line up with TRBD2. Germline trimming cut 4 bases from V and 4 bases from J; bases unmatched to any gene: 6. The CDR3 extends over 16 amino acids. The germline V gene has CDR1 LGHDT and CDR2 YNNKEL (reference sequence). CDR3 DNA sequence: TGTGCCAGCAGCCGACTAGCGGGGGGCTGGGGAGAGACCCAGTACTTC. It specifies CASSRLAGGWGETQYF.

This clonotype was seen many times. The CDR3 DNA follows: TGTGCCAGCTCACCAAAAAAGGGCCTATCGCCCCAGCATTTT. Residues: CASSPKKGLSPQHF. This chain links TRBV18 with TRBJ1-5; D ambiguous. Germline V CDR1 and CDR2: KGHSH, LQKENI. The germline V and J ends were trimmed by 2 bases and 9 bases, with 14 bases remaining between them. The CDR3 runs 14 residues.

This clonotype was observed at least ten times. This CDR3 reads CATQGTYEQYF. The CDR3, as DNA: TGTGCCACCCAAGGGACCTACGAGCAGTACTTC. The chain uses TRBV7-4 and TRBJ2-7, with no clear D. Per the germline V gene, CDR1 is SGHVT and CDR2 is SQSDAQ. The CDR3 is 11 residues long. Deletions cut 10 bases from V and 2 bases from J, with 9 bases between.

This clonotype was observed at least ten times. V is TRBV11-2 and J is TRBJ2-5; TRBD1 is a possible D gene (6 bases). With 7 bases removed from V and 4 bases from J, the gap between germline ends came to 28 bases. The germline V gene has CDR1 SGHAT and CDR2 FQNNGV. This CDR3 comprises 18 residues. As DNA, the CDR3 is TGTGCCAGCAACCAGGGGCTAGCTCCTCTCACACCGGTAGAGACCCAGTACTTC. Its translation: CASNQGLAPLTPVETQYF.

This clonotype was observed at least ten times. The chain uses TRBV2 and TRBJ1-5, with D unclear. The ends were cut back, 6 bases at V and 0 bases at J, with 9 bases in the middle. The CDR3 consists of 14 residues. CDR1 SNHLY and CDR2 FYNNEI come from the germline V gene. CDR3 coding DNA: TGTGCCAGCAGGTCTCAGTATAGCAATCAGCCCCAGCATTTT. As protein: CASRSQYSNQPQHF.

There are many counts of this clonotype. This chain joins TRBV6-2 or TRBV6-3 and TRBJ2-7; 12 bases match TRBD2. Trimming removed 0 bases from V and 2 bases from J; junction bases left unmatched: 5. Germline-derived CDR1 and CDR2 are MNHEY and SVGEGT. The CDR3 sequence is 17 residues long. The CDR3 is CASSYSLAGGPAYEQYF. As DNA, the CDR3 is TGTGCCAGCAGTTACTCCCTAGCGGGGGGGCCTGCCTACGAGCAGTACTTC.

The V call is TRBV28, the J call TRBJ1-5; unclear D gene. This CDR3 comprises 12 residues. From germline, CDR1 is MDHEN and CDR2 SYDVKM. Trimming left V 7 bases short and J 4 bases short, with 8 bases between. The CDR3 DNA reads TGTGCCAGCATCGGGGTGAATCAGCCCCAGCATTTT. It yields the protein CASIGVNQPQHF.

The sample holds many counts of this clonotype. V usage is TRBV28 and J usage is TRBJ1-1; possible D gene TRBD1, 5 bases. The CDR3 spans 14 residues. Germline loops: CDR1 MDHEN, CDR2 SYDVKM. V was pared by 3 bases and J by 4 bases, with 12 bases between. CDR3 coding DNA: TGTGCCAGCAGTTTTCCCGGGGGGAGCACTGAAGCTTTCTTT. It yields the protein CASSFPGGSTEAFF.

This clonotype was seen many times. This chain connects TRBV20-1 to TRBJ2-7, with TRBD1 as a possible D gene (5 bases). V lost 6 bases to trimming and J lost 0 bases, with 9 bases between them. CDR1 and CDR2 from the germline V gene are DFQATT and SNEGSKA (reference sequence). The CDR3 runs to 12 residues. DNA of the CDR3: TGCAGTGCCCAAGACAGCTCCTACGAGCAGTACTTC. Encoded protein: CSAQDSSYEQYF.

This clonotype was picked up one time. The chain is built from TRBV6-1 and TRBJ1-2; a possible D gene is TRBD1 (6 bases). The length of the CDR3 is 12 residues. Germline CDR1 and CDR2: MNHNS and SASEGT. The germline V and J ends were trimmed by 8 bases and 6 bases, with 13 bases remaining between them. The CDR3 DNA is TGTGCCAGCGGCTCCACAGGGAATGGCTACACCTTC. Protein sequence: CASGSTGNGYTF.

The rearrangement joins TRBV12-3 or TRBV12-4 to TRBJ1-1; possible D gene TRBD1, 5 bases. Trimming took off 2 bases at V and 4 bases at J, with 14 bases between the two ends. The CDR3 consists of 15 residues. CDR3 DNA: TGTGCCAGCAGTTTATCGGGGCTGGCTAGCACTGAAGCTTTCTTT. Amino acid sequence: CASSLSGLASTEAFF.

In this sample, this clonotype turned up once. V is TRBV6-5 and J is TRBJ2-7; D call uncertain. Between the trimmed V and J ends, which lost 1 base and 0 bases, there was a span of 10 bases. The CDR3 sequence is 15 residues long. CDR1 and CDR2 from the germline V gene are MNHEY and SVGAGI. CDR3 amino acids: CASSYWAVRSYEQYF. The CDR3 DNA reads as TGTGCCAGCAGTTACTGGGCGGTGCGCTCCTACGAGCAGTACTTC.

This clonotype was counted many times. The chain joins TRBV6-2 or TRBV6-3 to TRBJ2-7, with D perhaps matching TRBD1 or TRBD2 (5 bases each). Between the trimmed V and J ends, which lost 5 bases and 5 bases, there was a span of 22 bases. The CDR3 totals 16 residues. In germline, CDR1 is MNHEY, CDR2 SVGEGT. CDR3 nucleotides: TGTGCCAGCAGTAGCTTGGGGGTCTGGGGAAACCACGAGCAGTACTTC. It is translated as CASSSLGVWGNHEQYF.

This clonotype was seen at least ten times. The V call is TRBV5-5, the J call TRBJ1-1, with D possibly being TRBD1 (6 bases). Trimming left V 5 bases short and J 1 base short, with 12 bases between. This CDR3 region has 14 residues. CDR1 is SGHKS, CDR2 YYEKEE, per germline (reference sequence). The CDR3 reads CASRLDRPNTEAFF. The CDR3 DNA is TGTGCCAGCAGGTTAGACAGGCCGAACACTGAAGCTTTCTTT.

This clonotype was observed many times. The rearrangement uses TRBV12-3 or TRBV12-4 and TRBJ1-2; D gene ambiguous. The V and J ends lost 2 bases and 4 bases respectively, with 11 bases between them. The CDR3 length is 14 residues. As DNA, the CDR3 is TGTGCCAGCAGTTTAACCGGTTCCGGCTATGGCTACACCTTC. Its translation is CASSLTGSGYGYTF.

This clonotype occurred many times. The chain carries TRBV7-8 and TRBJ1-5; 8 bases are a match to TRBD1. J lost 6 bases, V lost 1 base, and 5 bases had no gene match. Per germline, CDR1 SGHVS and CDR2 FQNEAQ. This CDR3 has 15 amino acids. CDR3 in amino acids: CASSLGSGGGQPQHF. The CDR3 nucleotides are TGTGCCAGCAGCTTAGGTTCAGGGGGCGGTCAGCCCCAGCATTTT.

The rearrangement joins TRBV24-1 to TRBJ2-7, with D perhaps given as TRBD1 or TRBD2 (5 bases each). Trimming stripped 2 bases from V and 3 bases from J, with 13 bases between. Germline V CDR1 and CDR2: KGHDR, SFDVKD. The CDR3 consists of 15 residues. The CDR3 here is CATSDSSGQIYEQYF. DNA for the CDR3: TGTGCCACCAGTGATTCCTCGGGGCAGATCTACGAGCAGTACTTC.

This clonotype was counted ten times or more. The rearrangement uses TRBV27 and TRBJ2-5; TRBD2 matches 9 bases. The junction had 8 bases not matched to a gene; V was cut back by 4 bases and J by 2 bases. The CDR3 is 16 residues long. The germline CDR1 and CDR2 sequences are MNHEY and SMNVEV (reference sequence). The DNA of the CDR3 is TGTGCCAGCAGTTCTCGGCTAGCGGGGCAGCAAGAGACCCAGTACTTC. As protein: CASSSRLAGQQETQYF.

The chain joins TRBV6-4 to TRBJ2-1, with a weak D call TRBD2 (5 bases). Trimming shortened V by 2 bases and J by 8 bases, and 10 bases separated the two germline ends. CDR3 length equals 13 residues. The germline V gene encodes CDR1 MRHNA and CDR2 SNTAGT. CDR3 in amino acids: CASSDGEGHEQFF. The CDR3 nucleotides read TGTGCCAGCAGTGACGGAGAGGGCCATGAGCAGTTCTTC.

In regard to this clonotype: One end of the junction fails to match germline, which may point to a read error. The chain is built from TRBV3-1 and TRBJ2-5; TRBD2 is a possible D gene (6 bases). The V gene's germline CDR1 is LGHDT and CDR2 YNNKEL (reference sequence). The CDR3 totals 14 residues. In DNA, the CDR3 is TGTGCCAGCAGCCAGTTAAGGGGCGGGGAGACCCGGTACTTC. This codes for CASSQLRGGETRYF.

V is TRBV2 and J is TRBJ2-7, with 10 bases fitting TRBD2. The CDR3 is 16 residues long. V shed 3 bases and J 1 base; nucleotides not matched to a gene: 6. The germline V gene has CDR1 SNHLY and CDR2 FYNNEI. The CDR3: CASSELAGEGSYEQYF. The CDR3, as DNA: TGTGCCAGCAGTGAGCTAGCGGGAGAAGGTTCCTACGAGCAGTACTTC.

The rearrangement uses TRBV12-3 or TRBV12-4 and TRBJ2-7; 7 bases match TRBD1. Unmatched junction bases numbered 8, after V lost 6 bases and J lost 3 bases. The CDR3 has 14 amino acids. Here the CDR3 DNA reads TGTGCCAGCAGAAGACAGGGAAGAAACTACGAGCAGTACTTC. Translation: CASRRQGRNYEQYF.